The 25 T cell receptor beta chains below come from one sample, sequenced in a study of blood T cell repertoires in COVID-19. Profiling relied on immunoSEQ multiplex PCR, and the TCRdb table lists in-frame clones only, not all of them. Of about 190,000 clones listed, about 88% are singletons. The material sequenced was peripheral blood. The origin of the receptors is a man in his forties with active or convalescent COVID-19.

This rearrangement joins TRBV5-1 to TRBJ2-1; 13 nucleotides line up with TRBD2. This CDR3 is 17 amino acids long. Trimming took 4 bases from V and 3 from J; bases not matched to a gene: 7. Germline assignment: CDR1 SGHRS and CDR2 YFSETQ. DNA of the CDR3: TGCGCCAGCAGCCAACAGGGACTAGCGGGGATCTACAATGAGCAGTTCTTC. Translation: CASSQQGLAGIYNEQFF.

The chain links TRBV28 to TRBJ1-5; the D is unclear. The CDR3 consists of 12 residues. The V gene's germline CDR1 is MDHEN and CDR2 SYDVKM. V lost 7 bases, J lost 7 bases, and 11 bases lay in between. The CDR3 loop is CASTQSPQPQHF. In DNA, the CDR3 is TGTGCCAGCACCCAGTCCCCCCAGCCCCAGCATTTT. Using reference TRBV28 and TRBJ1-5 for the parts outside the CDR3, the full variable domain is DVKVTQSSRYLVKRTGEKVFLECVQDMDHENMFWYRQDPGLGLRLIYFSYDVKMKEKGDIPEGYSVSREKKERFSLILESASTNQTSMYLCASTQSPQPQHFGDGTRLSIL.

This chain's CDR3 is CASSLGTFNQPQHF. CDR3 sequence (DNA): TGTGCCAGCAGCTTGGGGACATTCAATCAGCCCCAGCATTTT. This sequence joins TRBV5-6 and TRBJ1-5; a possible D gene is TRBD1 (5 bases). There are 14 residues in the CDR3. Trimming left V 0 bases short and J 3 bases short, with 7 bases between. Per germline, CDR1 SGHDT and CDR2 YYEEEE.

V usage is TRBV7-2 and J usage is TRBJ1-4, with 10 bases that match TRBD1. The CDR3 is made up of 14 amino acids. CDR1 SGHTA and CDR2 FQGNSA come from the germline V gene. V lost 3 bases to trimming and J lost 8 bases; unmatched junction nucleotides: 3. The CDR3 bases are TGTGCCAGCAGCTTGGACAGGGGGGGCGAAAAACTGTTTTTT. Translated, it gives CASSLDRGGEKLFF. The whole variable domain, filled in from reference TRBV7-2 and TRBJ1-4, reads GAGVSQSPSNKVTEKGKDVELRCDPISGHTALYWYRQSLGQGLEFLIYFQGNSAPDKSGLPSDRFSAERTGGSVSTLTIQRTQQEDSAVYLCASSLDRGGEKLFFGSGTQLSVL.

The rearrangement links TRBV27 to TRBJ2-2, with a possible D match to TRBD2 (6 bases). V was pared by 4 bases and J by 6 bases, with 12 bases between. This CDR3 is built from 14 residues. Germline V gene lookup returns CDR1 MNHEY and CDR2 SMNVEV (reference sequence). The CDR3 is CASSSLGLAGELFF. In DNA, the CDR3 is TGTGCCAGCAGTTCCCTGGGACTCGCCGGGGAGCTGTTTTTT.

J is TRBJ1-3 and V is TRBV19; no definite D call. V was shortened by 7 bases and J by 8 bases, with 9 bases between the two germline ends. In germline, CDR1 is LNHDA, CDR2 SQIVND (reference sequence). This CDR3 spans 11 amino acids. CDR3 DNA sequence: TGTGCCAGTAATAGAGGGTACACCATATATTTT. This translates into CASNRGYTIYF.

J is TRBJ2-7 and V is TRBV12-5; TRBD1 aligns across 9 bases. Per the germline V gene, CDR1 is LGHNT and CDR2 is FRNRAP. J lost 5 bases, V lost 5 bases, and 13 bases had no gene match. The CDR3 contains 16 residues. CDR3 DNA sequence: TGTGCTAGTGGTACACACTCGGGACAGGGCGTTCACGAGCAGTACTTC. Protein: CASGTHSGQGVHEQYF.

This chain uses TRBV5-4 with TRBJ1-2, with D possibly being TRBD1 (5 bases). The CDR3 sequence is 13 residues long. Germline-derived CDR1 and CDR2 are SGHNT and YYREEE (reference sequence). V lost 0 bases and J 4 bases, leaving 7 bases between the germline ends. Written as DNA, the CDR3 is TGTGCCAGCAGCTTGGCGGGGGGCTATGGCTACACCTTC. This translates into CASSLAGGYGYTF.

J is TRBJ2-1 and V is TRBV7-2, with D possibly matching TRBD2 (6 bases). The ends were cut back, 5 bases at V and 6 bases at J, with 20 bases in the middle. The germline V gene encodes CDR1 SGHTA and CDR2 FQGNSA. The CDR3 loop spans 16 amino acids. CDR3 DNA sequence: TGTGCCAGCAGCCCGAGGGACCGGGGAGGCGGCAATGAGCAGTTCTTC. Translation gives CASSPRDRGGGNEQFF.

The V call is TRBV29-1, the J call TRBJ1-1, with D maybe TRBD1 (6 bases). V lost 6 bases to trimming and J lost 2 bases, with 13 bases between them. CDR3 length: 13 residues. Germline V gene sequence: CDR1 SQVTM, CDR2 ANQGSEA. The CDR3 DNA sequence: TGCAGCGTCGCCGGGACACCAAACACTGAAGCTTTCTTT. Translated: CSVAGTPNTEAFF.

The CDR3 region is CASSPGQPQETQYF. The CDR3 DNA sequence: TGTGCCAGCAGCCCCGGACAGCCACAAGAGACCCAGTACTTC. This chain links TRBV9 with TRBJ2-5; tentatively, D is TRBD1 (6 bases). The CDR3 has 14 amino acids. V shed 4 bases and J shed 2 bases, with 12 bases lying between them. CDR1 and CDR2 (germline): SGDLS, YYNGEE.

This clone was found once. The rearrangement joins TRBV27 to TRBJ1-2, with a tentative D call TRBD1 (5 bases). Looked up from germline, CDR1 is MNHEY and CDR2 is SMNVEV (reference sequence). The CDR3 runs to 14 residues. V dropped 2 bases and J dropped 2 bases, with 9 bases sitting between them. The CDR3 nucleotides are TGTGCCAGCAGTTTACAGGGAGGGAACTATGGCTACACCTTC. Translated, it gives CASSLQGGNYGYTF.

The chain combines TRBV7-2 with TRBJ2-5; TRBD2 aligns across 11 bases. CDR3 length: 16 residues. Germline V gene sequence: CDR1 SGHTA, CDR2 FQGNSA. J was trimmed by 5 bases and V by 5 bases; bases with no gene match: 10. CDR3 DNA: TGTGCCAGCAGCCCCACTCTAGCGGGGGGTGGGGAGACCCAGTACTTC. Translated, it gives CASSPTLAGGGETQYF.

The chain uses TRBV9 and TRBJ1-4, with D possibly TRBD1 on 5 matching bases. CDR1 and CDR2 (germline): SGDLS, YYNGEE. V lost 2 bases, J lost 0 bases, and 14 bases lay in between. The CDR3 extends over 17 amino acids. CDR3 loop: CASSVGQGRPTNEKLFF. The CDR3 nucleotides read TGTGCCAGCAGCGTCGGGCAGGGAAGGCCAACTAATGAAAAACTGTTTTTT.

The chain is built from TRBV14 and TRBJ2-7, with D possibly matching TRBD2 (6 bases). The CDR3 runs to 14 residues. Germline V CDR1 and CDR2: SGHDN, FVKESK. Between the trimmed V and J ends, which lost 5 bases and 0 bases, there was a span of 11 bases. The CDR3 region is CASSGDGSSYEQYF. Here the CDR3 DNA reads TGTGCCAGCAGCGGAGACGGGAGCTCCTACGAGCAGTACTTC.

V gene TRBV2 combines with J gene TRBJ1-4; D perhaps matches TRBD1 (6 bases). Germline V gene sequence: CDR1 SNHLY, CDR2 FYNNEI. There are 14 residues in the CDR3. V was pared by 5 bases and J by 0 bases, with 7 bases between. CDR3 amino acids: CASSRTATNEKLFF. In DNA form, the CDR3 reads TGTGCCAGCAGTCGGACAGCAACTAATGAAAAACTGTTTTTT.

The rearrangement joins TRBV18 to TRBJ1-2; no clear D. This CDR3 is 14 amino acids long. Trimming stripped 6 bases from V and 1 base from J, with 12 bases between. Germline V lookup: CDR1 KGHSH, CDR2 LQKENI. The CDR3 DNA sequence: TGTGCCAGCTCTCCCGACGGCGGTAACTATGGCTACACCTTC. The encoded protein is CASSPDGGNYGYTF.

Points on this clone: Other DNA sequences in the sample encode the same CDR3. This rearrangement joins TRBV28 to TRBJ2-7; maybe TRBD2 (5 bases). Germline CDR1 and CDR2: MDHEN and SYDVKM. V was clipped by 1 base and J by 4 bases, with 5 bases between them. This CDR3 has 12 amino acids. The CDR3 protein is CASSLSGYEQYF. The CDR3 DNA reads as TGTGCCAGCAGTTTATCGGGATACGAGCAGTACTTC.

This clone was seen a single time. The chain carries TRBV7-2 and TRBJ1-5; possibly TRBD1 for D (6 bases). The V end was cut by 1 base, the J end by 6 bases, with 7 bases between. The CDR3 is made up of 13 amino acids. The germline V gene encodes CDR1 SGHTA and CDR2 FQGNSA. The CDR3 bases are TGTGCCAGCAGCTTAGGGGGGCCTCAGCCCCAGCATTTT. This codes for CASSLGGPQPQHF.

The chain uses TRBV4-2 and TRBJ2-1; possible D gene TRBD2, 6 bases. Germline-derived CDR1 and CDR2 are LGHNA and YNFKEQ. The CDR3 contains 16 residues. Trimming cost V 7 bases and J 0 bases, with 16 bases left between them. CDR3 loop: CASTHAGQSSYNEQFF. The CDR3 bases are TGTGCCAGCACCCACGCGGGGCAGAGCTCCTACAATGAGCAGTTCTTC.

CDR3 protein: CAWNYRSPDTQYF. The CDR3 bases are TGTGCCTGGAATTATAGAAGCCCAGATACGCAGTATTTT. The chain links TRBV30 to TRBJ2-3; no definite D call. Germline V gene sequence: CDR1 GTSNPN, CDR2 SVGIG (reference sequence). Between the trimmed V and J ends, which lost 4 bases and 4 bases, there was a span of 12 bases. CDR3 length equals 13 residues.

V is TRBV5-1 and J is TRBJ1-1; 7 bases match TRBD1. V dropped 4 bases and J dropped 5; count of bases not matched to a gene: 11. The germline V gene encodes CDR1 SGHRS and CDR2 YFSETQ. The CDR3 sequence is 15 residues long. The CDR3 nucleotides are TGCGCCAGCAGCGAACGGCAGGGGGGATCGACTGAAGCTTTCTTT. It codes for CASSERQGGSTEAFF.

The gene calls are TRBV30 and TRBJ1-5; 8 bases line up with TRBD1. Trimming at V came to 5 bases and at J to 2 bases, leaving 8 bases not matched to a gene. Germline CDR1 reads GTSNPN; CDR2 reads SVGIG (reference sequence). The CDR3 spans 15 residues. The CDR3 DNA reads TGTGCCTGGGACAGGGGAGTGGGTGGCAATCAGCCCCAGCATTTT. It codes for CAWDRGVGGNQPQHF.

The V call is TRBV4-2, the J call TRBJ2-3; 9 bases are shared with TRBD2. The CDR3 has 16 amino acids. After removal of 1 base from V and 3 bases from J, the junction contained 5 bases not matched to a gene. Looked up from germline, CDR1 is LGHNA and CDR2 is YNFKEQ. CDR3 protein: CASSQGSSGTTDTQYF. The CDR3 nucleotides read TGTGCCAGCAGCCAAGGGTCTAGCGGGACGACAGATACGCAGTATTTT.

V usage is TRBV5-6 and J usage is TRBJ2-3, with a weak D call TRBD1 (5 bases). The CDR3 spans 16 residues. The germline V gene encodes CDR1 SGHDT and CDR2 YYEEEE. V lost 4 bases, J lost 5 bases, and 20 bases lay in between. Here the CDR3 reads CASSELGRGQGDTQYF. CDR3 coding DNA: TGTGCCAGCAGCGAGCTTGGAAGAGGACAAGGAGATACGCAGTATTTT.